Each of the 12 T cell receptor beta chains below was sequenced from the same sample in a study of breast tumors, draining lymph nodes, adjacent tissues. Breast cancer patients provided tissue from their axillary draining lymph nodes. TCRdb recomputed calls from the multiplex PCR reads with MiXCR, one row per CDR3 protein. The sample includes fewer than 150,000 distinct CDR3 sequences, 21% seen only once; the top ten take roughly 2.4%. Sequenced material: axillary lymph node tissue. These receptors were collected from a female donor with breast cancer. Some clones in this sample may be carry-over from other donors' samples.

This clonotype showed up many times. The V call is TRBV5-5, the J call TRBJ1-2; 7 bases agree with TRBD1. This CDR3 contains 13 residues. After removal of 4 bases from V and 6 bases from J, the junction contained 6 bases not matched to a gene. Germline V gene data show CDR1 as SGHKS and CDR2 as YYEKEE (reference sequence). The CDR3 coding sequence is TGTGCCAGCAGCCCTACAGGGGTTGATGGCTACACCTTC. Its translation: CASSPTGVDGYTF.

CDR3 region: CASSSGLAGVSRISDTQYF. CDR3 nucleotides: TGTGCCAGCAGTTCGGGACTAGCGGGAGTCAGCCGGATCTCAGATACGCAGTATTTT. The rearrangement links TRBV27 to TRBJ2-3, with 14 bases matching TRBD2. The CDR3 sequence is 19 residues long. J was trimmed by 4 bases and V by 4 bases; bases with no gene match: 13. Germline loops: CDR1 MNHEY, CDR2 SMNVEV (reference sequence).

This clonotype was found a few times. This sequence joins TRBV5-4 and TRBJ2-5; 9 bases fit TRBD1. Germline V gene sequence: CDR1 SGHNT, CDR2 YYREEE (reference sequence). The V and J ends lost 4 bases and 5 bases, in that order; junction bases with no gene match: 12. CDR3 size: 16 residues. DNA for the CDR3: TGTGCCAGCAGCAATTCTCCGGGACAGGGTTCCGAGACCCAGTACTTC. It yields the protein CASSNSPGQGSETQYF. The variable domain in full, with the rest retrieved from reference TRBV5-4 and TRBJ2-5, is ETGVTQSPTHLIKTRGQQVTLRCSSQSGHNTVSWYQQALGQGPQFIFQYYREEENGRGNFPPRFSGLQFPNYSSELNVNALELDDSALYLCASSNSPGQGSETQYFGPGTRLLVL.

This clonotype was counted at least ten times. The chain employs TRBV20-1 and TRBJ2-3, with TRBD2 matching over 7 bases. The germline V gene encodes CDR1 DFQATT and CDR2 SNEGSKA (reference sequence). The CDR3 contains 15 residues. Losses at the gene ends were 5 bases for V and 0 bases for J; bases not matched to a gene: 8. The CDR3 DNA follows: TGCAGTGCTGAGGGCGGGAGACGAAGCACAGATACGCAGTATTTT. It translates to CSAEGGRRSTDTQYF.

This clonotype was seen repeatedly, ten times or more. The V call is TRBV7-8, the J call TRBJ2-3, with D hard to call. Germline CDR1 and CDR2: SGHVS and FQNEAQ. The V and J ends lost 2 bases and 2 bases respectively, with 8 bases between them. The CDR3 contains 14 residues. CDR3 DNA: TGTGCCAGCAGCTTAAGTCGAGCCACAGATACGCAGTATTTT. Amino acid sequence: CASSLSRATDTQYF.

This clonotype was counted many times. The chain combines TRBV10-1 with TRBJ2-2, with D unclear. The V end lost 2 bases, the J end lost 4 bases, and 8 bases lay between the germline ends. Germline V lookup: CDR1 WNHNN, CDR2 SYGVQD (reference sequence). The CDR3 is made up of 14 amino acids. The CDR3 DNA sequence: TGCGCCAGCAGTGAGCTCCCCTTCACCGGGGAGCTGTTTTTT. Its protein product is CASSELPFTGELFF.

This clonotype was recorded many times. The chain links TRBV10-3 to TRBJ1-6; D not resolved. Germline CDR1 and CDR2: ENHRY and SYGVKD. V was trimmed by 6 bases and J by 8 bases, leaving 14 bases between them. CDR3 size: 14 residues. The CDR3 nucleotides read TGTGCCATCAGGGGTGAGGTTTCCCATTCACCCCTCCACTTT. This sequence encodes CAIRGEVSHSPLHF.

To note about this clonotype: This likely comes from a read error, as the CDR3 has no conserved phenylalanine or tryptophan at its end. The chain recombines TRBV28 with TRBJ2-7, with 8 bases that match TRBD1. With 5 bases clipped from V and 5 bases from J, the junction kept 8 bases outside the gene matches. This CDR3 comprises 14 residues. Germline V gives CDR1 MDHEN, CDR2 SYDVKM. This CDR3 reads CASSPRTGKNEQYL. The DNA for the CDR3 is TGTGCCAGCAGTCCCCGGACAGGGAAGAACGAGCAGTACCTC.

This clonotype was found many times. This rearrangement joins TRBV7-9 to TRBJ2-7; no firm D call. V was pared by 5 bases and J by 6 bases, with 11 bases between. Germline V gene data show CDR1 as SEHNR and CDR2 as FQNEAQ (reference sequence). The CDR3 extends over 12 amino acids. This chain's CDR3 is CASSSGSGEQYF. CDR3 DNA sequence: TGTGCCAGCAGCAGTGGCTCGGGCGAGCAGTACTTC.

Details on this clonotype: A much larger clone is a single base away; this may be a read error. This CDR3 is missing its conserved last phenylalanine or tryptophan, likely due to a read error. The V call is TRBV19, the J call TRBJ2-3; either TRBD1 or TRBD2 may supply D (5 bases each). The V end was cut by 5 bases, the J end by 4 bases, with 16 bases between. CDR1 is LNHDA and CDR2 is SQIVND in the germline V gene (reference sequence). This CDR3 has 15 amino acids. The CDR3 sequence is CASSRQRGVADTQYS. The CDR3 DNA is TGTGCCAGTAGTCGCCAAAGGGGAGTAGCAGATACGCAGTATTCT.

Remarks on this clonotype: This may stem from a read error, because a much larger clone lies one nucleotide away. The gene calls are TRBV6-1 and TRBJ1-2, with 9 positions matching TRBD1. The CDR3 totals 14 residues. V lost 5 bases and J lost 4; bases outside the gene matches: 5. Germline CDR1 MNHNS, CDR2 SASEGT. CDR3 in amino acids: CASSFLDRGYGYTF. In DNA, the CDR3 is TGTGCCAGCAGTTTCTTGGACAGGGGCTATGGCTACACCTTC.

This clonotype was counted at least ten times. The rearrangement uses TRBV30 and TRBJ2-7; a possible D gene is TRBD1 (5 bases). The CDR3 runs to 16 residues. Trimming took off 3 bases at V and 1 base at J, with 19 bases between the two ends. Germline CDR1 is GTSNPN and CDR2 is SVGIG (reference sequence). The CDR3 region has the DNA TGTGCCTGGAGCTACCGTTATACAGGCGTTTCCTACGAGCAGTACTTC. It translates to CAWSYRYTGVSYEQYF.